This T cell receptor (beta chain) appears in the sequencing data of a study of cytomegalovirus exposure and HLA in healthy donors. The CDR3 consists of 14 residues. Germline lookup yields CDR1 SGHNT and CDR2 YYREEE (reference sequence). V was trimmed by 4 bases and J by 4 bases, leaving 15 bases between them. With 60 Vbeta and 13 Jbeta primers, the PCR was carried out. Assay: immunoSEQ multiplex PCR; the TCRdb copy retains only in-frame clones and omits some. The table shows some 130,000 clones, with over 70% occurring only once. Study outcomes and limitations: An observed cluster of highly shared sequence variants was recorded as a likely sequencing artifact.

In regard to this clone: Its antigen is as yet unknown.

This chain uses TRBV5-4 with TRBJ2-7; D unresolved. The sequence derives from a man in his forties in good health and CMV-seronegative. Material: PBMCs. CDR3 coding DNA: TGTGCCAGCAGCCCGGTACCGCCAAGTTACGAGCAGTACTTC. Its protein is CASSPVPPSYEQYF.